Presented here are 10 T cell receptor beta chains from one specimen sequenced in a study of cytomegalovirus exposure and HLA in healthy donors. 13 Jbeta primers and 60 Vbeta primers were used for the PCR. The protocol was immunoSEQ multiplex PCR, while the TCRdb copy is restricted to in-frame clones and leaves out a portion. The table lists 100,000 to 150,000 clones, 70% to 85% of them singletons. Sequenced: PBMCs. Receptor source: a man in his forties or fifties in good health and CMV-seropositive.

This chain joins TRBV12-5 and TRBJ2-7; tentatively, D is TRBD2 (6 bases). This CDR3 spans 15 amino acids. Looked up from germline, CDR1 is LGHNT and CDR2 is FRNRAP. V was clipped by 3 bases and J by 3 bases, with 15 bases between them. CDR3 DNA: TGTGCTAGTGGTTTACTCCACGTCGGGGGCTACGAGCAGTACTTC. This sequence encodes CASGLLHVGGYEQYF.

V gene TRBV9 combines with J gene TRBJ1-4; 8 positions agree with TRBD1. This CDR3 has 16 residues. J was trimmed by 4 bases and V by 0 bases; bases with no gene match: 5. The germline V gene encodes CDR1 SGDLS and CDR2 YYNGEE. In nucleotides, the CDR3 is TGTGCCAGCAGCGTAGGGACAGGGCGGAATAATGAAAAACTGTTTTTT. Residues: CASSVGTGRNNEKLFF.

The rearrangement links TRBV5-1 to TRBJ1-6; TRBD1 might be the D (6 bases). Trimming removed 0 bases at V and 6 bases at J, with 10 bases between. The CDR3 is made up of 15 amino acids. Germline V gene sequence: CDR1 SGHRS, CDR2 YFSETQ. CDR3 amino acids: CASSLGGQSNSPLHF. Written as DNA, the CDR3 is TGCGCCAGCAGCTTGGGTGGACAGTCTAATTCACCCCTCCACTTT.

In its sample, this clone was seen once. The chain joins TRBV9 to TRBJ2-5; 9 nucleotides align to TRBD2. The V segment lost 3 bases and the J segment 1 base; nucleotides outside the gene matches: 1. Per germline, CDR1 SGDLS and CDR2 YYNGEE. The length of the CDR3 is 14 residues. CDR3 nucleotides: TGTGCCAGCAGCGCTAGCGGGGCCCAAGAGACCCAGTACTTC. Protein product: CASSASGAQETQYF.

This sequence joins TRBV5-1 and TRBJ2-7, with TRBD1 matching 11 bases. This CDR3 has 16 residues. V shed 4 bases, J shed 7 bases, and the junction held 13 bases outside the gene matches. Germline V gene sequence: CDR1 SGHRS, CDR2 YFSETQ. DNA of the CDR3: TGCGCCAGCAGCCCCGGACAGGGGGCGGCCCTGGGGGAGCAGTACTTC. Translating gives CASSPGQGAALGEQYF.

The rearrangement uses TRBV7-2 and TRBJ2-7; TRBD2 aligns across 8 bases. J gave up 4 bases and V 5 bases, and 4 bases lay outside the gene matches. The germline V gene has CDR1 SGHTA and CDR2 FQGNSA. The length of the CDR3 is 13 residues. The CDR3 is CASSHGGGYEQYF. Written as DNA, the CDR3 is TGTGCCAGCAGCCACGGGGGGGGGTACGAGCAGTACTTC. Filled out from reference TRBV7-2 and TRBJ2-7, the complete variable domain reads GAGVSQSPSNKVTEKGKDVELRCDPISGHTALYWYRQSLGQGLEFLIYFQGNSAPDKSGLPSDRFSAERTGGSVSTLTIQRTQQEDSAVYLCASSHGGGYEQYFGPGTRLTVT.

This clone is a singleton in its sample. The V and J genes are TRBV5-1 and TRBJ2-2; 8 nucleotides agree with TRBD2. This CDR3 has 15 residues. Germline trimming cut 2 bases from V and 5 bases from J; bases unmatched to any gene: 5. Germline V gives CDR1 SGHRS, CDR2 YFSETQ. In DNA, the CDR3 is TGCGCCAGCAGCTTAGCGGGAGAAGGGACCGGGGAGCTGTTTTTT. Translation: CASSLAGEGTGELFF.

The CDR3 here is CASGQPGGYEQYF. The CDR3 region has the DNA TGTGCAAGTGGACAGCCAGGTGGCTACGAGCAGTACTTC. The chain uses TRBV7-6 and TRBJ2-7, with D maybe TRBD1 (6 bases). The CDR3 consists of 13 residues. Germline values: CDR1 SGHVS, CDR2 FNYEAQ.

This chain joins TRBV21-1 and TRBJ1-4; TRBD1 was called by the table and not checked on the DNA. TRBV21-1 corresponds to a pseudogene. The CDR3 extends over 17 amino acids. The CDR3 nucleotides read TGTGCCAGCAGCAAAGAACCTCCGGGACAGGGGGGCGAAAAACTGTTTTTT. It encodes CASSKEPPGQGGEKLFF.

The V and J genes are TRBV27 and TRBJ2-7, with D possibly matching TRBD1 (6 bases). The germline V and J ends were trimmed by 5 bases and 1 base, with 12 bases remaining between them. The germline CDR1 and CDR2 sequences are MNHEY and SMNVEV (reference sequence). The CDR3 has 14 residues. CDR3 loop: CASSPRDISYEQYF. In DNA form, the CDR3 reads TGTGCCAGCAGTCCTAGGGACATTTCCTACGAGCAGTACTTC.